This T cell receptor (beta chain) emerged from a study of CD8+ T cells in alopecia areata. RNA was isolated and reverse transcribed to cDNA, the sequencing template. Assay used: immunoSEQ multiplex PCR; TCRdb lists only in-frame clones, some missing. The sample has 150,000 or so clones, 55% to 65% seen once; the top ten hold about 4.4%. With 3 bases clipped from V and 5 bases from J, the junction kept 6 bases outside the gene matches. The CDR3 totals 14 residues. The germline V gene encodes CDR1 SGHRS and CDR2 YFSETQ. A remark on this clone: Its antigen is undetermined. Other DNA sequences from this sample encode an identical CDR3 as well.

Investigators sorted PBMCs to obtain both CD4+ and CD8+ T cells. Study-level results: Patients shared TCRs less clearly than mice did, possibly owing to HLA. Relative to normal scalp, lesional scalp, especially alopecia totalis/universalis, showed higher clonality.

This TCR was recovered from a human donor in good health. The chain couples TRBV5-1 to TRBJ2-5, with 8 bases aligning to TRBD1. Material: CD4+ T cells sorted from blood. In DNA form, the CDR3 reads TGCGCCAGCAGCTCCGGACAGGGTAGGGAGACCCAGTACTTC. This gives the protein CASSSGQGRETQYF.